Below, 18 T cell receptor beta chains from the same sample are listed, as sequenced in a study of beta chain features in type 1 diabetes. Sequenced material consisted of expressed TCRB transcripts (all of the isolated RNA was reverse transcribed). Clones were read by immunoSEQ multiplex PCR, and TCRdb kept only the in-frame ones, dropping some. This table holds 110,000 or so clones, 40% found once. The sequencing input was stem cell memory CD4+ T cells from blood. These receptors were obtained from a woman younger than 30 in good health.

The chain uses TRBV28 and TRBJ1-2, with D maybe TRBD1 (6 bases). The germline CDR1 and CDR2 sequences are MDHEN and SYDVKM. The CDR3 sequence is 13 residues long. V lost 6 bases, J lost 0 bases, and 8 bases lay in between. The DNA for the CDR3 is TGTGCCAGCAGCCGGGACACTAACTATGGCTACACCTTC. This encodes CASSRDTNYGYTF.

There are a few counts of this clone. V is TRBV10-3 and J is TRBJ2-7; TRBD2 aligns across 12 bases. This CDR3 spans 16 amino acids. Germline V gene data show CDR1 as ENHRY and CDR2 as SYGVKD. Trimming took 6 bases from V and 3 from J; bases not matched to a gene: 9. CDR3 coding DNA: TGTGCCATCAGCCTGTCGAAGACTAGCGGGAGCTACGAGCAGTACTTC. It yields the protein CAISLSKTSGSYEQYF.

The chain links TRBV5-4 to TRBJ1-1, with TRBD1 as a possible D gene (6 bases). Germline V gives CDR1 SGHNT, CDR2 YYREEE (reference sequence). The ends were cut back, 3 bases at V and 2 bases at J, with 8 bases in the middle. The CDR3 loop spans 13 amino acids. The CDR3 DNA is TGTGCCAGCAGCTGGGACATTAACACTGAAGCTTTCTTT. Translation: CASSWDINTEAFF.

This chain connects TRBV15 to TRBJ1-2; no definite D call. The CDR3 runs 16 residues. Germline CDR1 reads LNHNV; CDR2 reads YYDKDF (reference sequence). Trimming shortened V by 0 bases and J by 9 bases, and 20 bases separated the two germline ends. CDR3 DNA: TGTGCCACCAGCAGAGATTATAGTGGGCCAGTTGGTCGCTACACCTTC. It translates to CATSRDYSGPVGRYTF.

This clone occurred a few times. V gene TRBV11-1 combines with J gene TRBJ2-5; 13 positions agree with TRBD2. The junction had 10 bases not matched to a gene; V was cut back by 8 bases and J by 4 bases. This CDR3 comprises 16 residues. Germline CDR1 and CDR2: SGHAT and FQDESV (reference sequence). CDR3 protein: CASGLAGARRAETQYF. The CDR3 region has the DNA TGTGCCAGCGGACTAGCGGGAGCAAGACGGGCAGAGACCCAGTACTTC.

The chain carries TRBV29-1 and TRBJ2-5; 8 bases are a match to TRBD2. TRBJ2-7 explains the end of the DNA better; the J call may be wrong. Per the germline V gene, CDR1 is SQVTM and CDR2 is ANQGSEA. The CDR3 has 14 amino acids. The CDR3 bases are TGCAGCGTTGGGTTCCGAGCGGGGGCCACCGAGCAGTACTTC. This sequence encodes CSVGFRAGATEQYF.

The chain employs TRBV29-1 and TRBJ1-4; D unclear. Germline CDR1 is SQVTM and CDR2 is ANQGSEA. The CDR3 covers 10 residues. This chain's CDR3 is CAAANEKLFF. The CDR3 region has the DNA TGCGCCGCAGCTAATGAAAAACTGTTTTTT.

This clone was picked up one time. The rearrangement joins TRBV10-3 to TRBJ2-2, with D maybe TRBD1 (6 bases). V lost 4 bases and J lost 2, with 11 bases in between. This CDR3 has 15 residues. The V gene's germline CDR1 is ENHRY and CDR2 SYGVKD. CDR3 in DNA: TGTGCCATCAGTGGCAAGGGGACAAACACCGGGGAGCTGTTTTTT. Its protein is CAISGKGTNTGELFF.

The genes are TRBV6-5 and TRBJ2-1, with 8 bases fitting TRBD2. Germline V gives CDR1 MNHEY, CDR2 SVGAGI. Trimming removed 2 bases from V and 9 bases from J; junction bases left unmatched: 9. The CDR3 covers 15 residues. The CDR3 bases are TGTGCCAGCAGTTACCCTGGGACTAGGATCGGTGAGCAGTTCTTC. It codes for CASSYPGTRIGEQFF.

The chain combines TRBV7-2 with TRBJ2-7; the match to TRBD1 covers 7 bases. Per germline, CDR1 SGHTA and CDR2 FQGNSA. The CDR3 loop spans 14 amino acids. Unmatched junction bases numbered 8, after V lost 5 bases and J lost 4 bases. The CDR3 region is CASSAVGGRYEQYF. CDR3 coding DNA: TGTGCCAGCAGCGCCGTAGGGGGCAGGTACGAGCAGTACTTC. Based on the CDR3 plus reference TRBV7-2 and TRBJ2-7, the full variable domain is GAGVSQSPSNKVTEKGKDVELRCDPISGHTALYWYRQSLGQGLEFLIYFQGNSAPDKSGLPSDRFSAERTGGSVSTLTIQRTQQEDSAVYLCASSAVGGRYEQYFGPGTRLTVT.

This chain joins TRBV18 and TRBJ2-7, with D possibly being TRBD2 (5 bases). The germline gives CDR1 KGHSH, CDR2 LQKENI. Deletions cut 2 bases from V and 6 bases from J, with 20 bases between. The CDR3 covers 16 residues. CDR3 bases: TGTGCCAGCTCACCAACGGCGAGCCGCCGCGGGCGCGAGCAGTACTTC. Translating it yields CASSPTASRRGREQYF.

V is TRBV10-3 and J is TRBJ1-1, with TRBD1 as a possible D gene (5 bases). This CDR3 region has 13 residues. V was pared by 7 bases and J by 3 bases, with 12 bases between. Germline assignment: CDR1 ENHRY and CDR2 SYGVKD. CDR3 loop: CAIMQGWDTEAFF. The CDR3 bases are TGTGCCATCATGCAGGGTTGGGACACTGAAGCTTTCTTT.

The V and J genes are TRBV5-4 and TRBJ2-3, with 7 positions matching TRBD1. J was trimmed by 4 bases and V by 2 bases; bases with no gene match: 7. Germline V CDR1 and CDR2: SGHNT, YYREEE (reference sequence). The CDR3 loop spans 15 amino acids. CDR3 nucleotides: TGTGCCAGCAGCTTTAACAGGGGATGGGCAGATACGCAGTATTTT. Its translation is CASSFNRGWADTQYF.

This clone was detected only a few times. V is TRBV30 and J is TRBJ2-7; a possible D gene is TRBD1 (6 bases). Trimming shortened V by 1 base and J by 6 bases, and 19 bases separated the two germline ends. The CDR3 is 15 amino acids. CDR1 GTSNPN and CDR2 SVGIG come from the germline V gene (reference sequence). The CDR3, as DNA: TGTGCCTGGAGTGCTTCCAGGACAGCCTCGGGCGAGCAGTACTTC. This encodes CAWSASRTASGEQYF.

In its sample, this clone was seen a few times. The gene calls are TRBV5-1 and TRBJ2-1, with D possibly TRBD2 on 6 matching bases. The CDR3 has 15 residues. Germline V gene lookup returns CDR1 SGHRS and CDR2 YFSETQ. The V and J ends lost 4 bases and 3 bases respectively, with 14 bases between them. CDR3 residues: CASSPGGGVYNEQFF. CDR3 DNA: TGCGCCAGCAGCCCTGGGGGAGGCGTCTACAATGAGCAGTTCTTC.

V and J are TRBV7-2 and TRBJ2-7; tentative D call: TRBD1 (6 bases). CDR3 size: 13 residues. Trimming took 3 bases from V and 6 from J, leaving 12 bases between them. Germline values: CDR1 SGHTA, CDR2 FQGNSA. The CDR3 bases are TGTGCCAGCAGCTTTACAACAGGGACCGAGCAGTACTTC. Translating gives CASSFTTGTEQYF. Full variable domain (remainder filled in from reference TRBV7-2 and TRBJ2-7): GAGVSQSPSNKVTEKGKDVELRCDPISGHTALYWYRQSLGQGLEFLIYFQGNSAPDKSGLPSDRFSAERTGGSVSTLTIQRTQQEDSAVYLCASSFTTGTEQYFGPGTRLTVT.

V is TRBV11-1 and J is TRBJ2-5, with a possible D match to TRBD2 (6 bases). Germline V gene data show CDR1 as SGHAT and CDR2 as FQDESV (reference sequence). The CDR3 has 19 residues. V was shortened by 3 bases and J by 6 bases, with 29 bases between the two germline ends. CDR3 DNA: TGTGCCAGCAGCTTGGGAGGAAAACCCTCTAATGGGGGTAGAAAGACCCAGTACTTC. The encoded protein is CASSLGGKPSNGGRKTQYF.

The chain is built from TRBV4-1 and TRBJ1-1; D is perhaps TRBD1 (5 bases). V was clipped by 4 bases and J by 6 bases, with 18 bases between them. The CDR3 totals 15 residues. The V gene's germline CDR1 is MGHRA and CDR2 YSYEKL. CDR3 nucleotides: TGCGCCAGCAGCCTTTTGACAGCCGCCCTTTCTGAAGCTTTCTTT. It encodes CASSLLTAALSEAFF.